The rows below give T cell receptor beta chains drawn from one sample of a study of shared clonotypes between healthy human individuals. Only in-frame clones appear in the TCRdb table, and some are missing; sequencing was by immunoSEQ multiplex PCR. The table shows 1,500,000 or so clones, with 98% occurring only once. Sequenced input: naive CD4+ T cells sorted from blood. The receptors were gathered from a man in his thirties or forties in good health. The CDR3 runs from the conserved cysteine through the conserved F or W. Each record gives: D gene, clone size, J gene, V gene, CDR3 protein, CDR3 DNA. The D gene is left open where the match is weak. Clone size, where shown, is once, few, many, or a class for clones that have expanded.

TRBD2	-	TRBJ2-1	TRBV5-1	CASSLDLAGSEQFF	TGCGCCAGCAGCTTGGATCTAGCGGGAAGTGAGCAGTTCTTC
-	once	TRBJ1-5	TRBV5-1	CASSLFGGASNQPQHF	TGCGCCAGCAGCTTGTTCGGAGGGGCCAGCAATCAGCCCCAGCATTTT
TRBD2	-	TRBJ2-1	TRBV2	CASGGGRALGEQFF	TGTGCCAGTGGGGGCGGGAGGGCACTAGGGGAGCAGTTCTTC
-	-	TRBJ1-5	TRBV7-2	CASSLASGVYSNQPQHF	TGTGCCAGCAGCTTAGCGTCAGGAGTTTATAGCAATCAGCCCCAGCATTTT
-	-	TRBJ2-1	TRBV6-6	CASSLLVYNEQFF	TGTGCCAGCAGCTTACTAGTTTACAATGAGCAGTTCTTC
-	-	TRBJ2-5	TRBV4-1	CASSQQWARGQETQYF	TGCGCCAGCAGCCAGCAGTGGGCTCGGGGGCAAGAGACCCAGTACTTC
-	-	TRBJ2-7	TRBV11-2	CASSPAWEQYF	TGTGCCAGCAGCCCCGCGTGGGAGCAGTACTTC
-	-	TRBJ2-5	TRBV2	CASQPNRRETQYF	TGTGCCAGTCAACCAAACAGGAGGGAGACCCAGTACTTC
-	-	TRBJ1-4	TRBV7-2	CASSSQGTTNEKLFF	TGTGCCAGCAGCTCCCAGGGGACAACTAATGAAAAACTGTTTTTT
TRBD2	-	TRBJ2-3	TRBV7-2	CASSLARLAGLSDTQYF	TGTGCCAGCAGCTTAGCGCGGCTAGCGGGACTGTCAGATACGCAGTATTTT
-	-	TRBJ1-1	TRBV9	CASSVVPTSNTEAFF	TGTGCCAGCAGCGTAGTTCCGACTTCGAACACTGAAGCTTTCTTT
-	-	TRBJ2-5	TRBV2	CASSRETGERETQYF	TGTGCCAGCAGCCGCGAAACGGGAGAACGGGAGACCCAGTACTTC
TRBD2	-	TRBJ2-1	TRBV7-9	CASSLLAGGPGEQFF	TGTGCCAGCAGCTTACTAGCGGGAGGGCCTGGTGAGCAGTTCTTC
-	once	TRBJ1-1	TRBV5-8	CASSLGQANTEAFF	TGTGCCAGCAGCTTGGGACAGGCGAACACTGAAGCTTTCTTT
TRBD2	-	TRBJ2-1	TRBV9	CASSVGPAGNYNEQFF	TGTGCCAGCAGCGTAGGCCCAGCGGGAAACTACAATGAGCAGTTCTTC
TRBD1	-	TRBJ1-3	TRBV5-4	CASSSGQGRAGNTIYF	TGTGCCAGCAGCTCCGGACAGGGGAGGGCTGGAAACACCATATATTTT